The rows below give T cell receptor beta chains drawn from one sample of a study of regulatory T cells in long-lasting Graves disease. From the multiplex PCR reads, TCRdb called clonotypes with MiXCR, one entry per CDR3 protein. The data show about 470,000 distinct CDR3 sequences, with more than 20% seen just once and 7% to 10% held by the top ten. Here the sequenced sample was peripheral blood mononuclear cells (PBMCs), taken when the disease was refractory, from a patient treated with antithyroid drugs. These TCRs come from a female donor with Graves disease. Both conserved end residues are part of each CDR3. A D gene is named only where the DNA matches it firmly. Not all rows give a size; the values are once, few, many and, for expanded clones, a class.

d_call	clone_size	j_call	v_call	cdr3_nt	cdr3_aa
NA	many	TRBJ2-7	TRBV10-3	TGTGCCATCAGTGAGCGTGGACAGACCTACGAGCAGTACTTC	CAISERGQTYEQYF
NA	few	TRBJ1-1	TRBV29-1	TGCAGCGTTGGACAGTCGGTTGAAGCTTTCTTT	CSVGQSVEAFF
NA	NA	TRBJ1-5	TRBV5-5	TGTGCCAGCAGCTTGGGTGGGGGCCCTTATAGCAATCAGCCCCAGCATTTT	CASSLGGGPYSNQPQHF
NA	NA	TRBJ2-7	TRBV4-3	TGCGCCAGCAGCCAAGAGAGGACGTACTCCTACGAGCAGTACTTC	CASSQERTYSYEQYF
NA	many	TRBJ2-2	TRBV6-2/TRBV6-3	TGTGCCAGCAGTTCCCGACGGCAGAACACCGGGGAGCTGTTTTTT	CASSSRRQNTGELFF
NA	NA	TRBJ2-5	TRBV7-9	TGTGCCAGCAGCTCCCCATTGGAGACCCAGTACTTC	CASSSPLETQYF
NA	many	TRBJ1-2	TRBV2	TGTGCCAGCACCATCTCGGGGAGGCTTCGCTATGGCTACACCTTC	CASTISGRLRYGYTF
NA	many	TRBJ1-5	TRBV6-1	TGTGCCAGCAAAGGCAGGGGTGGTCAGCCCCAGCATTTT	CASKGRGGQPQHF
NA	few	TRBJ2-7	TRBV6-1	TGTGCCAGCGCCCGGGTGGGGGGCTACGAGCAGTACTTC	CASARVGGYEQYF
NA	NA	TRBJ1-1	TRBV20-1	TGCAGTACTAGGGGGATCATGAACACTGAAGCTTTCTTT	CSTRGIMNTEAFF
TRBD1	few	TRBJ2-2	TRBV24-1	TGTGCCACCAGTGATACCGGGACAGGGCACACCGGGGAGCTGTTTTTT	CATSDTGTGHTGELFF
NA	many	TRBJ2-5	TRBV6-5	TGTGCCAGCAGTTACTCGGGGGCAGGGAGCCAAGAGACCCAGTACTTC	CASSYSGAGSQETQYF
NA	many	TRBJ2-5	TRBV28	TGTGCCAGCAGTTTATCCCGCGCTAACCAGTACTTC	CASSLSRANQYF
NA	NA	TRBJ1-2	TRBV12-3/TRBV12-4	TGTACCAGCAGACTATACGGATCTAACTATGGCTACACCTTC	CTSRLYGSNYGYTF
TRBD2	many	TRBJ2-7	TRBV5-1	TGCGCCAGCAGCCCTAGCGGGAACGGGTACGAGCAGTACTTC	CASSPSGNGYEQYF
NA	few	TRBJ1-6	TRBV5-1	TGCGCCAGCAGCTTGGATCCGTCAGATAATTCACCCCTCCACTTT	CASSLDPSDNSPLHF
TRBD1	NA	TRBJ1-5	TRBV30	TGTGCCTGGAGGGAAAGGGGGCCCTACAATCAGCCCCAGCATTTT	CAWRERGPYNQPQHF
NA	many	TRBJ1-2	TRBV11-2	TGTGCCAGCCGGGGGGAAGCGGATTATGGCTACACCTTC	CASRGEADYGYTF
TRBD1	NA	TRBJ2-6	TRBV25-1	TGTGCCAGCAGTAGGACAGGGCGGTCGAGTGGTTCTGGGGCCAACGTCCTGACTTTC	CASSRTGRSSGSGANVLTF